Listed here are 10 T cell receptor beta chains from one sample, sequenced in a study of blood T cell repertoires in COVID-19. TCRdb's table, derived via immunoSEQ multiplex PCR, lists solely in-frame clones and lacks some. The data contain 250,000 to 300,000 clones, 75% to 90% of them singletons. The specimen was peripheral blood. The receptors were gathered from a woman between 40 and 50 years old who had recovered from COVID-19.

This sequence joins TRBV7-8 and TRBJ2-2, with D perhaps matching TRBD1 (6 bases). V lost 7 bases to trimming and J lost 5 bases, with 20 bases between them. The CDR3 spans 16 residues. The germline gives CDR1 SGHVS, CDR2 FQNEAQ. CDR3 in DNA: TGTGCCAGCATCGAACGACAGGTGGGACGGACCGGGGAGCTGTTTTTT. Its translation: CASIERQVGRTGELFF.

The chain links TRBV2 to TRBJ1-2; D is unclear. The V gene lost 6 bases and the J gene lost 4 bases, with 9 bases spanning the gap. CDR3 length equals 12 residues. Germline CDR1 reads SNHLY; CDR2 reads FYNNEI. The CDR3 DNA reads TGTGCCAGCAGCTTGTCCGGCTATGGCTACACCTTC. Protein: CASSLSGYGYTF.

The rearrangement joins TRBV19 to TRBJ1-6; D is perhaps TRBD1 (6 bases). This CDR3 is 14 amino acids long. The germline CDR1 and CDR2 sequences are LNHDA and SQIVND (reference sequence). V was cut by 6 bases and J by 9 bases, with 15 bases left in between. The chain's CDR3 is CASRILLDSSPLHF. In DNA form, the CDR3 reads TGTGCCAGTAGGATCCTGTTGGACAGTTCACCCCTCCACTTT. The full variable domain, its missing parts supplied by reference TRBV19 and TRBJ1-6, is DGGITQSPKYLFRKEGQNVTLSCEQNLNHDAMYWYRQDPGQGLRLIYYSQIVNDFQKGDIAEGYSVSREKKESFPLTVTSAQKNPTAFYLCASRILLDSSPLHFGNGTRLTVT.

This clone occurred once. This chain uses TRBV2 with TRBJ2-7, with 8 bases that match TRBD1. The J segment lost 3 bases and the V segment lost 5 bases, leaving 9 bases of the junction unmatched. The CDR3 runs 15 residues. In germline, CDR1 is SNHLY, CDR2 FYNNEI. The CDR3 nucleotides are TGTGCCAGCAGTTCTGCCGGACAGGGTGACTACGAGCAGTACTTC. Translation gives CASSSAGQGDYEQYF.

The chain uses TRBV7-9 and TRBJ2-7; 8 bases align to TRBD1. V trimming: 3 bases; J trimming: 7 bases; junction bases outside the gene matches: 2. Germline V gives CDR1 SEHNR, CDR2 FQNEAQ (reference sequence). This CDR3 is 12 amino acids long. The CDR3 is CASSLNRGEQYF. The DNA for the CDR3 is TGTGCCAGCAGCTTGAACAGGGGGGAGCAGTACTTC.

This chain connects TRBV6-5 to TRBJ1-4; D is unresolved. V was pared by 6 bases and J by 4 bases, with 9 bases between. Germline assignment: CDR1 MNHEY and CDR2 SVGAGI. The CDR3 runs 13 residues. The CDR3 loop reads CASSRSYNEKLFF. The CDR3 DNA is TGTGCCAGCAGCCGGAGCTATAATGAAAAACTGTTTTTT.

This clone was observed once. The rearrangement links TRBV10-3 to TRBJ2-3; 10 nucleotides align to TRBD2. V gave up 8 bases and J gave up 3 bases; unmatched junction bases: 2. The germline gives CDR1 ENHRY, CDR2 SYGVKD. CDR3 size: 13 residues. CDR3: CAIGTSATDTQYF. In nucleotides, the CDR3 is TGTGCCATCGGGACTAGCGCTACAGATACGCAGTATTTT.

The chain joins TRBV11-2 to TRBJ1-3; 8 positions agree with TRBD1. This CDR3 is built from 18 residues. From germline, CDR1 is SGHAT and CDR2 FQNNGV. V gave up 6 bases and J gave up 0 bases; unmatched junction bases: 13. CDR3 protein: CASRSINRGDYSGNTIYF. The CDR3 DNA reads TGTGCCAGCAGAAGTATTAACAGGGGGGACTACTCTGGAAACACCATATATTTT.

This chain connects TRBV27 to TRBJ2-5, with 8 bases that match TRBD2. After removal of 2 bases from V and 4 bases from J, the junction contained 6 bases not matched to a gene. The CDR3 is 15 amino acids. Germline V gene lookup returns CDR1 MNHEY and CDR2 SMNVEV (reference sequence). The CDR3 coding sequence is TGTGCCAGCAGTTTACTGCGGGGGGCCGTAGAGACCCAGTACTTC. Its translation: CASSLLRGAVETQYF.

The chain employs TRBV19 and TRBJ2-7, with 7 bases matching TRBD1. The CDR3 has 12 amino acids. V was pared by 9 bases and J by 5 bases, with 7 bases of the junction left unmatched. Germline V gene lookup returns CDR1 LNHDA and CDR2 SQIVND (reference sequence). The CDR3 DNA reads as TGTGCCAGGAAGACAGGGCGTCACGAGCAGTACGTC. Amino acids: CARKTGRHEQYV.